Listed here are 10 T cell receptor beta chains from one sample, sequenced in a study of breast tumors, draining lymph nodes, adjacent tissues. Breast cancer patients provided tissue from their axillary draining lymph nodes. Via MiXCR, TCRdb re-called the multiplex PCR reads, giving one row per CDR3 protein. The table includes around 140,000 distinct CDR3 sequences, about 22% detected once. The sample taken for sequencing was axillary lymph node tissue. The receptors were gathered from a female donor with breast cancer. Some clones in this sample may be carry-over from other donors' samples.

V and J are TRBV3-1 and TRBJ2-1; 7 bases align to TRBD2. The CDR3 length is 16 residues. V trimming: 3 bases; J trimming: 0 bases; junction bases outside the gene matches: 5. CDR1 and CDR2 (germline): LGHDT, YNNKEL (reference sequence). The CDR3 spells CASSQRELGSYNEQFF. The CDR3 bases are TGTGCCAGCAGCCAGCGGGAGTTAGGCTCCTACAATGAGCAGTTCTTC.

The sample holds a few counts of this clonotype. A much larger clone lies a single base off, so this may be a read error. This rearrangement joins TRBV24-1 to TRBJ2-2, with TRBD2 matching over 13 bases. The germline gives CDR1 KGHDR, CDR2 SFDVKD. This CDR3 spans 18 amino acids. The DNA of the CDR3 is TGTGCCACCAGTGAATCTGGACTAGCGGGAGTGGGCACCGGGGAGCTGGTTTTT. Encoded protein: CATSESGLAGVGTGELVF.

Worth noting for this clonotype: This may be a read error, as it is one base from a much larger clone. This chain joins TRBV9 and TRBJ2-5, with 10 bases fitting TRBD2. Germline V gene lookup returns CDR1 SGDLS and CDR2 YYNGEE. The CDR3 extends over 19 amino acids. The CDR3 loop reads CGSSVTSGTRRGHQETQYF. The CDR3 coding sequence is TGTGGCAGCAGCGTAACTAGCGGGACCCGGAGGGGACACCAAGAGACCCAGTACTTC.

With respect to this clonotype: A much larger clonotype is one base distant, so this may be a read error. The V call is TRBV6-1, the J call TRBJ2-7; D remains unclear. Germline-derived CDR1 and CDR2 are MNHNS and SASEGT. The CDR3 has 15 amino acids. Trimming shortened V by 6 bases and J by 3 bases, and 18 bases separated the two germline ends. The CDR3 nucleotides are TGTGCCAGCAGGATAACCAGGTCTACCGTCTACGAGCAGTACTTC. It translates to CASRITRSTVYEQYF.

Ten or more counts support this clonotype. The chain has TRBV24-1 and TRBJ2-3, with 9 bases fitting TRBD1. This CDR3 has 16 residues. V dropped 3 bases and J dropped 9; count of bases not matched to a gene: 12. Germline CDR1 reads KGHDR; CDR2 reads SFDVKD. The CDR3 spells CATSDLGQGRAWTQYF. For the CDR3, the DNA is TGTGCCACCAGTGATCTGGGACAGGGTCGAGCATGGACGCAGTATTTT.

This clonotype was detected many times. This chain uses TRBV12-3 or TRBV12-4 with TRBJ2-1; 10 nucleotides align to TRBD1. The CDR3 length is 14 residues. V shed 7 bases and J 10 bases; nucleotides not matched to a gene: 10. The CDR3 nucleotides read TGTGCCAGCACCCTTGGACAGGGGGGGGGAGAGCAGTTCTTC. Its protein is CASTLGQGGGEQFF.

This clonotype was detected many times. This chain joins TRBV20-1 and TRBJ1-2; D remains ambiguous. The ends were cut back, 4 bases at V and 2 bases at J, with 14 bases in the middle. CDR1 and CDR2 from the germline V gene are DFQATT and SNEGSKA (reference sequence). The CDR3 runs 14 residues. The chain's CDR3 is CSATTTNANYGYTF. Here the CDR3 DNA reads TGCAGTGCTACCACGACAAATGCCAACTATGGCTACACCTTC.

This clonotype came up many times. The chain carries TRBV29-1 and TRBJ2-2; 7 bases align to TRBD1. With 7 bases clipped from V and 6 bases from J, the junction kept 8 bases outside the gene matches. Germline lookup yields CDR1 SQVTM and CDR2 ANQGSEA. The CDR3 contains 13 residues. The CDR3 DNA reads TGCAGCGCGACGACAGGGTCGTCCGGGGAGCTGTTTTTT. Residues: CSATTGSSGELFF.

This clonotype was found a few times. The chain joins TRBV20-1 to TRBJ2-3; D is undetermined. V lost 4 bases and J 2 bases, leaving 13 bases between the germline ends. Germline CDR1 and CDR2: DFQATT and SNEGSKA (reference sequence). The CDR3 sequence is 14 residues long. CDR3 nucleotides: TGCAGTGCTACCGGCGGAAAAAACACAGATACGCAGTATTTT. Protein: CSATGGKNTDTQYF.

This clonotype was detected ten times or more. This chain links TRBV15 with TRBJ1-5; TRBD1 matches at 7 bases. This CDR3 is built from 14 residues. The germline V gene encodes CDR1 LNHNV and CDR2 YYDKDF (reference sequence). J gave up 6 bases and V 1 base, and 3 bases lay outside the gene matches. The CDR3 region is CATSRATGIQPQHF. CDR3 nucleotide sequence: TGTGCCACCAGCAGAGCGACAGGGATTCAGCCCCAGCATTTT.